The T cell receptor beta chain described here comes from a study of human T cells and chemical hapten exposure (dated by TCRdb to the early 2020s). Some background on the complete study: For sensitization, 2% DPC in acetone was applied to an approximately 2 cm by approximately 2 cm area of upper inner arm skin. Alopecia areata with under or over 50% scalp involvement, alopecia totalis and alopecia universalis were represented in the patient cohort, which was mostly female. Patch tests used Finn chambers with 0.01% DPC on the upper back, scored after 6 days by International Contact Dermatitis Research Group standards. Libraries were combined into a pool for sequencing, and differences in TCR yield between samples came mainly from small differences in library volumes within the pool. The study tracked peripheral blood TCR repertoire changes in vivo during primary and secondary sensitization to the hapten diphenylcyclopropenone (DPC) in alopecia patients. Blood samples were taken from patients before sensitization (week 0) and then at 2, 6 and about 24 weeks after DPC sensitization. For TCR sequencing, blood came from 25 to 35 alopecia patients at anywhere from one to four time points (pre-sensitization, 2, 6 and 24 weeks). Throughout the study period of roughly five months, patients also received therapeutic DPC doses to the scalp every week.

The label giving this sample's time point can be read as: patch test 3, about 24 weeks after DPC sensitization. This sample's treatment or condition label indicates: therapeutic diphenylcyclopropenone sensitization with weekly scalp DPC. At every patch-test visit, the blood draw took place before the patch test was put on. To be eligible, patients had to be aged 18 to 70, diagnosed with alopecia and judged suitable for DPC therapy, while pregnant patients were excluded. Total RNA was extracted from unfractionated whole blood that had been collected in Tempus Blood RNA tubes. The library was prepared using RACE. The sample was run on a NextSeq 500. During library preparation, unique molecular identifiers were attached to individual cDNA molecules so that TCRs could be counted quantitatively and reproducibly. From each blood RNA sample, both TCR alpha and TCR beta chains were sequenced. For the original study's pipeline: A median of approximately 96,000 TCRs per sample was observed, with a range of 23,224 to 690,600. The Decombinator software suite was used to annotate the V, J and CDR3 of the TCR reads. Every sample was subsampled to the same number of TCRs (28,000) for the PS versus PT1 abundance plots. Expanded TCRs were defined as absent before sensitization and observed at least eight times at the 2-week time point. TCRdb reanalyzed the raw reads on its own, using fastp at Q25 for trimming and MiXCR for clone calling, and kept in-frame beta chains. All rows with the same CDR3 protein become a single entry with the most common DNA and genes. The authors' filters were not applied to this entry. Within this sample are about 30,000 distinct CDR3 sequences, with 5.8% of them counted one time only. The ten top clones hold approximately 5% of the sample.

This clonotype occurred many times. What this receptor recognizes is not known. Nothing much larger sits one base from this clone, and base qualities are not available. The paper as a whole reports these results and caveats: All patients had alopecia, a presumed autoimmune disease, so their immune response might differ from that of healthy individuals. Compared with pre-sensitization or healthy control sets, expanded TCRs formed significantly more large CDR3 similarity clusters, which is consistent with antigen-driven responses. Repeated subsampling changed both the strength of the expansion versus patch-test correlation and the threshold at which the correlation became significant. Patch test score was positively correlated with the number of PT1 expanded TCRs, with significance at thresholds 8, 16 and 32 but not at 4. DPC sensitization did not change the number of TCRs with a frequency above 1 in 1000, and there was no evidence of changes in global repertoire structure.

Looking up the germline V gene (reference sequence) yields CDR1 SEHNR and CDR2 FQNEAQ. Relative to germline, V is 0 bases shorter and J is 0 bases shorter, with 20 bases between their ends. Its CDR3 holds 19 amino acids, cysteine through phenylalanine. Of the read, only the CDR3 DNA is kept; its 57 bases are in frame from base 1. The sequence was obtained from a man aged 30 to 39 with alopecia areata. Some clones in this sample may be carry-over from other donors' samples. The sequenced sample was whole blood, obtained in connection with sensitization to the hapten diphenylcyclopropenone (DPC). In this chain, TRBV7-9 is recombined with TRBJ2-5, with the D gene possibly TRBD1 or TRBD2, each one fitting 6 bases. CDR3 region: CASSLALENGGLYQETQYF. Here is the DNA: TGTGCCAGCAGCTTAGCGCTGGAAAACGGGGGCTTGTACCAAGAGACCCAGTACTTC.